In its sample, the clone carrying this T cell receptor (beta chain) was seen many times. The target antigen is unknown. Via MiXCR, TCRdb re-called the multiplex PCR reads, giving one row per CDR3 protein. The table has approximately 90,000 distinct CDR3 sequences, around 30% seen once. From germline, CDR1 is LNHDA and CDR2 SQIVND (reference sequence). Trimming stripped 5 bases from V and 4 bases from J, with 11 bases between. The CDR3 has 14 amino acids. The data stem from a study of breast tumors, draining lymph nodes, adjacent tissues. Findings and caveats of the study: Tumor TCR diversity was below lymph nodes but above nontumor tissue. Data fit most tumor T cells coming from lymph node, expanding in tumor.

Breast cancer patients provided tissue from their axillary draining lymph nodes. This TCR was recovered from a female donor with breast cancer. Some clones in this sample may be carry-over from other donors' samples. Material for sequencing was axillary lymph node tissue. This chain connects TRBV19 to TRBJ2-2; D remains unclear. Written as DNA, the CDR3 is TGTGCCAGTAGTTCGCGGCCGGGCACCGGGGAGCTGTTTTTT. Protein: CASSSRPGTGELFF.